These 26 T cell receptor beta chains originate from one sample sequenced in a study of T and B cells in COVID-19 patients. TRB rearrangements were amplified by multiplex PCR with BIOMED2 TRB-A/B primers. TCRdb reprocessed the multiplex PCR reads with MiXCR, giving one entry per CDR3 protein. In the table there are roughly 15,000 distinct CDR3 sequences, roughly 29% of which are singletons. Blood genomic DNA input for TRB amplification was roughly 230-550 ng. Sequenced sample: blood. These receptors originate from a human donor who had recovered from COVID-19.

The rearrangement joins TRBV4-3 to TRBJ2-3; 7 nucleotides agree with TRBD1. The CDR3 has 17 amino acids. Per the germline V gene, CDR1 is LGHNA and CDR2 is YSLEER. V was clipped by 4 bases and J by 1 base; unmatched bases: 11. CDR3 sequence (DNA): TGCGCCAGCAGCCGAGTAAACAGGGGTTCGGGCACAGATACGCAGTATTTT. Its translation is CASSRVNRGSGTDTQYF.

This chain joins TRBV5-6 and TRBJ1-3; a possible D gene is TRBD1 (5 bases). The V end lost 4 bases, the J end lost 2 bases, and 10 bases lay between the germline ends. This CDR3 region has 14 residues. Per germline, CDR1 SGHDT and CDR2 YYEEEE. CDR3 in amino acids: CASSPGLTGNTIYF. Here the CDR3 DNA reads TGTGCCAGCAGCCCGGGACTGACTGGAAACACCATATATTTT.

CDR3 sequence reads: CAWEPDREDSPLHF. The DNA of the CDR3 is TGTGCCTGGGAGCCGGACAGGGAAGACTCACCCCTCCACTTT. The chain joins TRBV30 to TRBJ1-6; 8 nucleotides line up with TRBD1. With 5 bases clipped from V and 10 bases from J, the junction kept 10 bases outside the gene matches. The CDR3 is 14 amino acids. Germline loops: CDR1 GTSNPN, CDR2 SVGIG (reference sequence).

This clonotype was seen just once. The gene calls are TRBV5-6 and TRBJ1-6; 7 nucleotides line up with TRBD1. The germline CDR1 and CDR2 sequences are SGHDT and YYEEEE. CDR3 size: 16 residues. V dropped 0 bases and J dropped 9; count of bases not matched to a gene: 9. Here the CDR3 DNA reads TGTGCCAGCAGCTTGGGGGCAGGGGGAAATAGTTCACCCCTCCACTTT. Its protein is CASSLGAGGNSSPLHF. Variable domain in full (rest from reference TRBV5-6 and TRBJ1-6): DAGVTQSPTHLIKTRGQQVTLRCSPKSGHDTVSWYQQALGQGPQFIFQYYEEEERQRGNFPDRFSGHQFPNYSSELNVNALLLGDSALYLCASSLGAGGNSSPLHFGNGTRLTVT.

On this clonotype: The junction differs from germline at one of its ends, possibly a read error. V gene TRBV4-3 combines with J gene TRBJ2-6; weak D call: TRBD1 (6 bases). This CDR3 comprises 18 residues. The germline CDR1 and CDR2 sequences are LGHNA and YSLEER. DNA for the CDR3: TGTGCCAGCAGCCAGGTAAGGACAGCCTCTACTGGGGCCAACGTCCTGACTTTC. Residues: CASSQVRTASTGANVLTF.

The chain employs TRBV19 and TRBJ1-1; tentatively, D is TRBD1 (6 bases). CDR3 length equals 13 residues. Trimming left V 3 bases short and J 7 bases short, with 12 bases between. The germline V gene encodes CDR1 LNHDA and CDR2 SQIVND (reference sequence). In nucleotides, the CDR3 is TGTGCCAGTAGTATGCTAGGGGGTAATGAAGCTTTCTTT. Protein sequence: CASSMLGGNEAFF.

This clonotype was seen only a few times. The chain has TRBV6-2 or TRBV6-3 and TRBJ2-7, with 8 positions matching TRBD2. The V gene's germline CDR1 is MNHEY and CDR2 SVGEGT. The junction had 7 bases not matched to a gene; V was cut back by 6 bases and J by 3 bases. The CDR3 runs to 14 residues. DNA for the CDR3: TGTGCCAGCAGCCCGGGACTAGAGAGCTACGAGCAGTACTTC. Residues: CASSPGLESYEQYF.

In the case of this clonotype: One base away lies a much larger clone, so this may be a sequencing read error. The chain uses TRBV19 and TRBJ2-1; TRBD2 agrees at 10 bases. V lost 5 bases, J lost 13 bases, and 17 bases stayed unmatched. CDR3 size: 16 residues. The germline CDR1 and CDR2 sequences are LNHDA and SQIVND (reference sequence). In nucleotides, the CDR3 is TGTGCCAGTAGTGTGGCCCCCAGCCTAGCGGGGGTTTCACAGTTCTTC. Translation gives CASSVAPSLAGVSQFF.

The J gene is TRBJ1-5, the V gene TRBV12-3 or TRBV12-4; a possible D gene is TRBD1 (6 bases). This CDR3 is 16 amino acids long. V was pared by 7 bases and J by 6 bases, with 22 bases between. CDR3 protein: CASKSPGKPGVQPQHF. CDR3 DNA: TGTGCCAGCAAATCCCCGGGCAAACCAGGGGTTCAGCCCCAGCATTTT.

This sequence joins TRBV5-4 and TRBJ2-7; D possibly corresponds to TRBD2 (5 bases). In germline, CDR1 is SGHNT, CDR2 YYREEE (reference sequence). V was clipped by 4 bases and J by 0 bases, with 8 bases between them. This CDR3 region has 13 residues. CDR3 bases: TGTGCCAGCAGCGAGGGCCTCTCCTACGAGCAGTACTTC. This translates into CASSEGLSYEQYF.

The V gene is TRBV4-3, the J gene TRBJ2-3; TRBD2 agrees at 7 bases. V lost 4 bases and J lost 2; bases outside the gene matches: 15. The CDR3 extends over 18 amino acids. Germline V gene sequence: CDR1 LGHNA, CDR2 YSLEER. The CDR3: CASSPKRGLVLSTDTQYF. DNA of the CDR3: TGCGCCAGCAGCCCTAAACGTGGACTAGTCCTATCCACAGATACGCAGTATTTT.

V and J are TRBV11-3 and TRBJ2-1, with D possibly TRBD2 on 5 matching bases. V lost 1 base and J 4 bases, leaving 17 bases between the germline ends. Germline CDR1 reads SGHNT; CDR2 reads YENEEA. This CDR3 comprises 17 residues. The CDR3, as DNA: TGTGCCAGCAGCTTAGCGATCGGAGCGGTATATTACAATGAGCAGTTCTTC. Its translation is CASSLAIGAVYYNEQFF.

There are a few counts of this clonotype. The chain combines TRBV12-3 or TRBV12-4 with TRBJ2-5; D perhaps matches TRBD2 (6 bases). This CDR3 has 14 amino acids. Trimming left V 8 bases short and J 5 bases short, with 18 bases between. The CDR3 protein is CASATALAGETQYF. CDR3 coding DNA: TGTGCCAGCGCCACCGCACTAGCCGGGGAGACCCAGTACTTC.

The rearrangement uses TRBV5-1 and TRBJ1-1, with D possibly TRBD1 on 5 matching bases. Germline V gene sequence: CDR1 SGHRS, CDR2 YFSETQ. The CDR3 totals 15 residues. The V gene lost 6 bases and the J gene lost 4 bases, with 19 bases spanning the gap. The CDR3 DNA follows: TGCGCCAGCACGTTCGGGACTCAAGGTAGCACTGAAGCTTTCTTT. The encoded protein is CASTFGTQGSTEAFF.

The V call is TRBV19, the J call TRBJ1-1; D unclear. The germline V gene has CDR1 LNHDA and CDR2 SQIVND (reference sequence). The CDR3 extends over 15 amino acids. Trimming left V 4 bases short and J 1 base short, with 13 bases between. CDR3 protein: CASSKPSRGNTEAFF. CDR3 nucleotide sequence: TGTGCCAGTAGTAAGCCCAGCCGGGGGAACACTGAAGCTTTCTTT.

By share of the sample, this clonotype is medium-sized. This chain connects TRBV12-3 or TRBV12-4 to TRBJ2-6; D gene ambiguous. Between the trimmed V and J ends, which lost 4 bases and 0 bases, there was a span of 7 bases. The CDR3 length is 15 residues. The CDR3 DNA follows: TGTGCCAGCAGTTACACGAACTCTGGGGCCAACGTCCTGACTTTC. Protein: CASSYTNSGANVLTF.

By its share, this clonotype is medium-sized. The V gene is TRBV30, the J gene TRBJ2-7; TRBD1 might be the D (5 bases). The CDR3 is 12 amino acids. V lost 2 bases to trimming and J lost 3 bases, with 8 bases between them. Germline V gene sequence: CDR1 GTSNPN, CDR2 SVGIG (reference sequence). CDR3 in DNA: TGTGCCTGGAGTCCCAGGGACTACGAGCAGTACTTC. Encoded protein: CAWSPRDYEQYF.

This clonotype rates as medium-sized. J is TRBJ2-7 and V is TRBV29-1; 7 bases line up with TRBD1. V gave up 5 bases and J gave up 5 bases; unmatched junction bases: 3. Germline V gives CDR1 SQVTM, CDR2 ANQGSEA. The CDR3 runs 11 residues. The CDR3 region has the DNA TGCAGCGTTTTCGACAGGGACGAGCAGTACTTC. Amino acid sequence: CSVFDRDEQYF.

This clonotype counts as medium-sized. The chain carries TRBV19 and TRBJ2-3, with a tentative D call TRBD2 (6 bases). The CDR3 sequence is 14 residues long. Trimming removed 6 bases at V and 6 bases at J, with 16 bases between. Germline values: CDR1 LNHDA, CDR2 SQIVND (reference sequence). CDR3 sequence: CASSTSPGWDTQYF. The DNA for the CDR3 is TGTGCCAGTAGCACTAGCCCTGGATGGGATACGCAGTATTTT.

This clonotype was seen only a few times. V usage is TRBV5-5 and J usage is TRBJ2-7; perhaps D is TRBD1 or TRBD2 (5 bases each). V shed 3 bases and J shed 2 bases, with 9 bases lying between them. CDR3 length: 13 amino acids. Germline V gene lookup returns CDR1 SGHKS and CDR2 YYEKEE (reference sequence). The CDR3 coding sequence is TGTGCCAGCAGCTCGGGGCTTCCCTACGAGCAGTACTTC. Translating gives CASSSGLPYEQYF.

This clonotype is medium-sized (0.01 to 0.1%). The J gene is TRBJ2-6, the V gene TRBV29-1; 9 bases are a match to TRBD1. This CDR3 spans 17 amino acids. V was pared by 7 bases and J by 4 bases, with 14 bases of the junction left unmatched. Germline assignment: CDR1 SQVTM and CDR2 ANQGSEA. The CDR3 spells CSAHSGTGTSGANVLTF. The DNA of the CDR3 is TGCAGCGCCCATTCCGGGACAGGGACCTCCGGGGCCAACGTCCTGACTTTC.

CDR3 residues: CASTAPGWTQYF. The CDR3 nucleotides are TGTGCCAGCACCGCTCCAGGGTGGACGCAGTATTTT. The rearrangement links TRBV7-2 to TRBJ2-3, with TRBD1 as a possible D gene (5 bases). With 7 bases removed from V and 9 bases from J, the gap between germline ends came to 14 bases. The CDR3 contains 12 residues. Looked up from germline, CDR1 is SGHTA and CDR2 is FQGNSA.

This clonotype was counted a few times. This rearrangement joins TRBV24-1 to TRBJ2-3; 8 bases are a match to TRBD2. With V trimmed by 4 bases and J by 4 bases, 6 bases remained unmatched. Per germline, CDR1 KGHDR and CDR2 SFDVKD. The CDR3 covers 15 residues. In DNA form, the CDR3 reads TGTGCCACCAGTGAACCCGGACTAGCCGCAGATACGCAGTATTTT. Its protein product is CATSEPGLAADTQYF.

The sample holds one count of this clonotype. The chain couples TRBV11-2 to TRBJ2-5; TRBD2 agrees at 14 bases. Germline CDR1 SGHAT, CDR2 FQNNGV. The CDR3 extends over 16 amino acids. Trimming cost V 2 bases and J 5 bases; bases outside gene matches: 4. CDR3 residues: CASSLRLAGGWETQYF. The CDR3 region has the DNA TGTGCCAGCAGCTTAAGACTAGCGGGGGGGTGGGAGACCCAGTACTTC. The whole variable domain, remainder taken from reference TRBV11-2 and TRBJ2-5, is EAGVAQSPRYKIIEKRQSVAFWCNPISGHATLYWYQQILGQGPKLLIQFQNNGVVDDSQLPKDRFSAERLKGVDSTLKIQPAKLEDSAVYLCASSLRLAGGWETQYFGPGTRLLVL.

The V and J genes are TRBV6-5 and TRBJ2-5; tentatively, D is TRBD1 or TRBD2 (5 bases each). Trimming left V 6 bases short and J 5 bases short, with 13 bases between. Per germline, CDR1 MNHEY and CDR2 SVGAGI. This CDR3 is built from 13 residues. CDR3 protein: CASRSGTPETQYF. The CDR3 nucleotides read TGTGCCAGCAGGTCCGGGACGCCGGAGACCCAGTACTTC.

This chain connects TRBV20-1 to TRBJ2-5, with TRBD2 matching 14 bases. The CDR3 totals 14 residues. The V gene's germline CDR1 is DFQATT and CDR2 SNEGSKA (reference sequence). The CDR3 sequence: CTGLAGGGQETQYF. CDR3 in DNA: TGCACCGGACTAGCGGGGGGTGGGCAAGAGACCCAGTACTTC.